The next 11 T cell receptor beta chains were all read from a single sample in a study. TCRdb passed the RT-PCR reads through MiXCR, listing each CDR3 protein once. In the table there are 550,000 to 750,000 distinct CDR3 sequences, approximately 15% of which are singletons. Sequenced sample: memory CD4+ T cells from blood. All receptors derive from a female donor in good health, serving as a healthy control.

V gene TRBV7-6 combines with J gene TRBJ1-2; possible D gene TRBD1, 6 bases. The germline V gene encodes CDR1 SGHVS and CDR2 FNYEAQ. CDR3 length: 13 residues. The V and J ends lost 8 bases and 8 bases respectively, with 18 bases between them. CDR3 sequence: CASGRGIKEGYTF. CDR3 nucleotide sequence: TGTGCCAGCGGGAGGGGGATAAAAGAAGGCTACACCTTC. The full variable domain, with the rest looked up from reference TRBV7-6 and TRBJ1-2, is GAGVSQSPRYKVTKRGQDVALRCDPISGHVSLYWYRQALGQGPEFLTYFNYEAQQDKSGLPNDRFSAERPEGSISTLTIQRTEQRDSAMYRCASGRGIKEGYTFGSGTRLTVV.

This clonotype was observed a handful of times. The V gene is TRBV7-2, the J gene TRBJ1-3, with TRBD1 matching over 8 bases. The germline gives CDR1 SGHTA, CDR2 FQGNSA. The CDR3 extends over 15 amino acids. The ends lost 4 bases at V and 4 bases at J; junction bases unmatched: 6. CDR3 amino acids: CASSSQGASGNTIYF. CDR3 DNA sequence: TGTGCCAGCAGCTCCCAGGGGGCTTCGGGAAACACCATATATTTT. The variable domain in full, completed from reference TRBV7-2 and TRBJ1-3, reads GAGVSQSPSNKVTEKGKDVELRCDPISGHTALYWYRQSLGQGLEFLIYFQGNSAPDKSGLPSDRFSAERTGGSVSTLTIQRTQQEDSAVYLCASSSQGASGNTIYFGEGSWLTVV.

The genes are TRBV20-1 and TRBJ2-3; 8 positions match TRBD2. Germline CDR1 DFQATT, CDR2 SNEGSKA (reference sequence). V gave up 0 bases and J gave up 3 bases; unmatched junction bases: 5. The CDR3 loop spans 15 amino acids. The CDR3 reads CSAREIGGGTDTQYF. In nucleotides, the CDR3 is TGCAGTGCTAGAGAGATCGGGGGGGGTACAGATACGCAGTATTTT.

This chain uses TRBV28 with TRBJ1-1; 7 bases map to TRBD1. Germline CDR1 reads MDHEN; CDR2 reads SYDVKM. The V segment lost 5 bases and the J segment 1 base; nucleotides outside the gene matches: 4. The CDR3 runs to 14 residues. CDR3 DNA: TGTGCCAGCAGTACAGGGGCGTCGAACACTGAAGCTTTCTTT. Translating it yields CASSTGASNTEAFF. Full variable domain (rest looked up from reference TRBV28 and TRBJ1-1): DVKVTQSSRYLVKRTGEKVFLECVQDMDHENMFWYRQDPGLGLRLIYFSYDVKMKEKGDIPEGYSVSREKKERFSLILESASTNQTSMYLCASSTGASNTEAFFGQGTRLTVV.

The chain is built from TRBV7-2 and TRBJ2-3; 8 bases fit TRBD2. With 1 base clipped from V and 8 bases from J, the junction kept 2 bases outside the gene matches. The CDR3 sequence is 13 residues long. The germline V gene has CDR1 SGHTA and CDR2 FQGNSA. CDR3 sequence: CASSLDRGGTQYF. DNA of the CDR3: TGTGCCAGCAGCTTAGATCGGGGGGGTACGCAGTATTTT.

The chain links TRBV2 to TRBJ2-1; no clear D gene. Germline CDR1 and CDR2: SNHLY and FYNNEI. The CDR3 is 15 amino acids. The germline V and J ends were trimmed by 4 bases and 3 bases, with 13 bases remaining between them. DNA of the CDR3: TGTGCCAGCAGTGTCGAGTCAAACCACTACAATGAGCAGTTCTTC. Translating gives CASSVESNHYNEQFF.

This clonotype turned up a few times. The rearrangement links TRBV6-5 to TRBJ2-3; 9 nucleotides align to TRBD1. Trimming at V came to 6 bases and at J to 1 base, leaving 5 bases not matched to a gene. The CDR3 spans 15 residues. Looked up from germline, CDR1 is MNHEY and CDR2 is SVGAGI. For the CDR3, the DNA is TGTGCCAGCAGATCACAGGGGGCCGGCACAGATACGCAGTATTTT. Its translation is CASRSQGAGTDTQYF.

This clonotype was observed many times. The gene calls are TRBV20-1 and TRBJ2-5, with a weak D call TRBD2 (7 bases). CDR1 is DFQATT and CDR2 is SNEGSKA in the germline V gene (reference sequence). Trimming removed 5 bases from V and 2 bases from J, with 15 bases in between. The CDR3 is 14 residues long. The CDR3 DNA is TGCAGTGCTGCCAAGGGGGGGCTTCAAGAGACCCAGTACTTC. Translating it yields CSAAKGGLQETQYF.

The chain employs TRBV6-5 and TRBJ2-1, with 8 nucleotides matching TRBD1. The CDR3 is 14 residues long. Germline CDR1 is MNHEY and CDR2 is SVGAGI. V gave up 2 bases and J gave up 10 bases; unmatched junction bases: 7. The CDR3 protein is CASSYPDRAGEQFF. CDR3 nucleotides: TGTGCCAGCAGTTACCCGGACAGGGCGGGGGAGCAGTTCTTC.

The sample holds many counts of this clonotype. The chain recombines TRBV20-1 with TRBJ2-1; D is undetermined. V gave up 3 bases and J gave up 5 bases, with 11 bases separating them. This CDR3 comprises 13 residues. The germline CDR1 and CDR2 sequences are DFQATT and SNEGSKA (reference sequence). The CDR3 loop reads CSASGYQNNEQFF. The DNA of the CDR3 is TGCAGTGCTAGTGGGTACCAGAACAATGAGCAGTTCTTC.

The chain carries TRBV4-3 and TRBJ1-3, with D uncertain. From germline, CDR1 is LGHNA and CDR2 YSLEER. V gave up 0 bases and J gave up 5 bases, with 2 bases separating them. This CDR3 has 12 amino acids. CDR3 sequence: CASSQDRNTIYF. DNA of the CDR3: TGCGCCAGCAGCCAAGACAGAAACACCATATATTTT.